These T cell receptor beta chains were read from a single sample in a study of human CD4 T cells and Enterobacteriaceae. The table came from immunoSEQ multiplex PCR; TCRdb's copy has only in-frame clones and leaves some out. Of 25,000 to 30,000 clones in the sample, around 80% were seen once. The sample consisted of memory CD4+ T cells from blood. Source of these receptors: a human donor in good health. The CDR3 runs from the conserved cysteine through the conserved F or W. D genes are given only for firm matches. Size is omitted from some rows. Given values are once, few, many or a class for expanded clones.

abundance: NA; d_gene: NA; v_gene: TRBV7-9; j_gene: TRBJ2-7; CDR3aa: CASTQDIPPYEQYF; CDR3nt: TGTGCCAGCACCCAGGACATTCCCCCTTACGAGCAGTACTTC
abundance: NA; d_gene: NA; v_gene: TRBV5-4; j_gene: TRBJ1-3; CDR3aa: CASSSTPGNTIYF; CDR3nt: TGTGCCAGCAGCAGCACCCCAGGAAACACCATATATTTT
abundance: NA; d_gene: TRBD1; v_gene: TRBV25-1; j_gene: TRBJ1-6; CDR3aa: CASSAGEGQGRSPLHF; CDR3nt: TGTGCCAGCAGTGCGGGCGAGGGACAGGGTCGATCACCCCTCCACTTT
abundance: NA; d_gene: NA; v_gene: TRBV5-6; j_gene: TRBJ1-1; CDR3aa: CASSLLSSDGTEAFF; CDR3nt: TGTGCCAGCAGCTTGCTGTCGTCGGACGGGACTGAAGCTTTCTTT
abundance: NA; d_gene: NA; v_gene: TRBV6-1; j_gene: TRBJ2-6; CDR3aa: CASRSPNANVLTF; CDR3nt: TGTGCCAGCAGATCACCTAATGCCAACGTCCTGACTTTC
abundance: few; d_gene: NA; v_gene: TRBV7-2; j_gene: TRBJ1-1; CDR3aa: CASSLATATIHDAVNTEAFF; CDR3nt: TGTGCCAGCAGCTTAGCCACAGCAACCATTCATGATGCTGTGAACACTGAAGCTTTCTTT
abundance: NA; d_gene: NA; v_gene: TRBV4-2; j_gene: TRBJ1-5; CDR3aa: CASSQDWLASNQPQHF; CDR3nt: TGTGCCAGCAGCCAAGATTGGTTGGCTAGCAATCAGCCCCAGCATTTT
abundance: few; d_gene: NA; v_gene: TRBV18; j_gene: TRBJ1-2; CDR3aa: CASSPEAPGRDKRGYTF; CDR3nt: TGTGCCAGCTCACCCGAGGCGCCAGGAAGGGATAAACGGGGCTACACCTTC
abundance: NA; d_gene: NA; v_gene: TRBV11-3; j_gene: TRBJ2-3; CDR3aa: CASSRSGRWVTDTQYF; CDR3nt: TGTGCCAGCAGCAGAAGCGGGCGTTGGGTCACAGATACGCAGTATTTT
abundance: NA; d_gene: TRBD1; v_gene: TRBV5-1; j_gene: TRBJ2-3; CDR3aa: CASSLAAGGTADTQYF; CDR3nt: TGCGCCAGCAGCTTGGCCGCAGGGGGCACGGCGGATACGCAGTATTTT
abundance: few; d_gene: NA; v_gene: TRBV19; j_gene: TRBJ1-5; CDR3aa: CASKLEPNSNQPQHF; CDR3nt: TGTGCCAGTAAACTGGAACCGAATAGCAATCAGCCCCAGCATTTT
abundance: NA; d_gene: TRBD1; v_gene: TRBV5-1; j_gene: TRBJ1-2; CDR3aa: CASSTGTGTNYGYTF; CDR3nt: TGCGCCAGCAGCACCGGGACAGGGACTAACTATGGCTACACCTTC
abundance: NA; d_gene: TRBD2; v_gene: TRBV30; j_gene: TRBJ2-5; CDR3aa: CAWSASGGAGETQYF; CDR3nt: TGTGCCTGGAGTGCGAGCGGGGGGGCCGGAGAGACCCAGTACTTC
abundance: NA; d_gene: NA; v_gene: TRBV5-5; j_gene: TRBJ2-6; CDR3aa: CASSVGQPGSGANVLTF; CDR3nt: TGTGCCAGCAGCGTTGGACAGCCCGGCTCTGGGGCCAACGTCCTGACTTTC
abundance: NA; d_gene: TRBD1; v_gene: TRBV6-1; j_gene: TRBJ2-7; CDR3aa: CASRDRDRAYEQYF; CDR3nt: TGTGCCAGCAGGGACCGGGACAGGGCCTACGAGCAGTACTTC
abundance: few; d_gene: NA; v_gene: TRBV5-1; j_gene: TRBJ1-1; CDR3aa: CASSLSGENTEAFF; CDR3nt: TGCGCCAGCAGCCTATCGGGGGAGAACACTGAAGCTTTCTTT
abundance: NA; d_gene: TRBD1; v_gene: TRBV4-2; j_gene: TRBJ1-5; CDR3aa: CASSYDRGNQPQHF; CDR3nt: TGTGCCAGCAGCTATGACAGGGGCAATCAGCCCCAGCATTTT
abundance: NA; d_gene: NA; v_gene: TRBV4-2; j_gene: TRBJ1-3; CDR3aa: CASSPSRDWGNTIYF; CDR3nt: TGTGCCAGCAGCCCCTCCAGGGACTGGGGAAACACCATATATTTT
abundance: NA; d_gene: NA; v_gene: TRBV28; j_gene: TRBJ2-7; CDR3aa: CASREQYEQYF; CDR3nt: TGTGCCAGCAGGGAGCAGTACGAGCAGTACTTC
abundance: NA; d_gene: NA; v_gene: TRBV6-5; j_gene: TRBJ1-2; CDR3aa: CASSRPGREGYGYTF; CDR3nt: TGTGCCAGCAGCCGCCCAGGGAGGGAAGGCTATGGCTACACCTTC
abundance: NA; d_gene: NA; v_gene: TRBV27; j_gene: TRBJ2-5; CDR3aa: CASSLSPLYQETQYF; CDR3nt: TGTGCCAGCAGTTTGTCCCCCCTTTACCAAGAGACCCAGTACTTC
abundance: few; d_gene: NA; v_gene: TRBV5-1; j_gene: TRBJ1-2; CDR3aa: CASSFEVLYGYTF; CDR3nt: TGCGCCAGCAGCTTCGAGGTCCTATATGGCTACACCTTC
abundance: NA; d_gene: TRBD1; v_gene: TRBV25-1; j_gene: TRBJ2-7; CDR3aa: CASSDSKDRLYEQYF; CDR3nt: TGTGCCAGCAGTGATTCAAAGGACAGGCTCTACGAGCAGTACTTC
abundance: NA; d_gene: TRBD1; v_gene: TRBV9; j_gene: TRBJ2-2; CDR3aa: CASSGGGGQGFTGELFF; CDR3nt: TGTGCCAGCAGCGGAGGAGGCGGACAGGGGTTCACCGGGGAGCTGTTTTTT
abundance: few; d_gene: TRBD2; v_gene: TRBV11-2; j_gene: TRBJ2-3; CDR3aa: CASSPFPLAGVTDTQYF; CDR3nt: TGTGCCAGCAGCCCGTTTCCACTAGCGGGAGTAACAGATACGCAGTATTTT
abundance: NA; d_gene: TRBD2; v_gene: TRBV14; j_gene: TRBJ2-1; CDR3aa: CASSQALLAGGYNEQFF; CDR3nt: TGTGCCAGCAGCCAAGCCCTTCTAGCGGGGGGCTACAATGAGCAGTTCTTC
abundance: NA; d_gene: NA; v_gene: TRBV20-1; j_gene: TRBJ1-2; CDR3aa: CSARPLGYTF; CDR3nt: TGCAGTGCTAGGCCCCTCGGCTACACCTTC
abundance: NA; d_gene: NA; v_gene: TRBV11-2; j_gene: TRBJ2-3; CDR3aa: CASSLTTDTQYF; CDR3nt: TGTGCCAGCAGCTTGACTACAGATACGCAGTATTTT
abundance: NA; d_gene: NA; v_gene: TRBV5-6; j_gene: TRBJ1-1; CDR3aa: CASSLRRFGEAFF; CDR3nt: TGTGCCAGCAGCTTAAGGCGTTTCGGTGAAGCTTTCTTT
abundance: NA; d_gene: TRBD2; v_gene: TRBV7-9; j_gene: TRBJ2-3; CDR3aa: CASSLRPGLDTDTQYF; CDR3nt: TGTGCCAGCAGCTTACGCCCGGGACTAGACACAGATACGCAGTATTTT
abundance: few; d_gene: TRBD1; v_gene: TRBV18; j_gene: TRBJ1-3; CDR3aa: CASSPSQGAGNTIYF; CDR3nt: TGTGCCAGCTCACCGTCACAGGGGGCTGGAAACACCATATATTTT
abundance: NA; d_gene: NA; v_gene: TRBV28; j_gene: TRBJ2-7; CDR3aa: CASSFQGGAYEQYF; CDR3nt: TGTGCCAGCAGTTTTCAGGGGGGAGCCTACGAGCAGTACTTC
abundance: NA; d_gene: TRBD2; v_gene: TRBV5-1; j_gene: TRBJ2-1; CDR3aa: CASSSTPTSGSNEQFF; CDR3nt: TGCGCCAGCAGCTCCACCCCGACTAGCGGGAGTAATGAGCAGTTCTTC
abundance: few; d_gene: NA; v_gene: TRBV19; j_gene: TRBJ2-5; CDR3aa: CASSPGTETQYF; CDR3nt: TGTGCCAGTAGTCCAGGGACAGAGACCCAGTACTTC
abundance: NA; d_gene: TRBD2; v_gene: TRBV6-1; j_gene: TRBJ2-5; CDR3aa: CASSEVGRAGQETQYF; CDR3nt: TGTGCCAGCAGTGAAGTAGGGCGAGCGGGGCAAGAGACCCAGTACTTC
abundance: NA; d_gene: NA; v_gene: TRBV5-4; j_gene: TRBJ2-5; CDR3aa: CASSQGGIVETQYF; CDR3nt: TGTGCCAGCAGCCAGGGGGGTATCGTCGAGACCCAGTACTTC
abundance: NA; d_gene: NA; v_gene: TRBV5-1; j_gene: TRBJ2-1; CDR3aa: CASSLGLQVNEQFF; CDR3nt: TGCGCCAGCAGCTTGGGACTCCAGGTCAATGAGCAGTTCTTC
abundance: NA; d_gene: TRBD2; v_gene: TRBV5-1; j_gene: TRBJ2-3; CDR3aa: CASSGGGQFTDTQYF; CDR3nt: TGCGCCAGCAGCGGCGGGGGTCAGTTTACGGATACGCAGTATTTT
abundance: once; d_gene: NA; v_gene: TRBV2; j_gene: TRBJ2-5; CDR3aa: CASSEWAAQETQYF; CDR3nt: TGTGCCAGCAGTGAATGGGCAGCCCAAGAGACCCAGTACTTC
abundance: NA; d_gene: NA; v_gene: TRBV10-3; j_gene: TRBJ2-7; CDR3aa: CAISPRLETYEQYF; CDR3nt: TGTGCCATCAGCCCAAGACTAGAAACCTACGAGCAGTACTTC
abundance: NA; d_gene: TRBD2; v_gene: TRBV19; j_gene: TRBJ2-3; CDR3aa: CASRGTSGGRADTQYF; CDR3nt: TGTGCCAGTAGGGGGACTAGCGGGGGCCGGGCAGATACGCAGTATTTT
abundance: few; d_gene: NA; v_gene: TRBV5-8; j_gene: TRBJ1-1; CDR3aa: CASSFGGGANTEAFF; CDR3nt: TGTGCCAGCAGCTTTGGGGGGGGCGCGAACACTGAAGCTTTCTTT
abundance: NA; d_gene: TRBD2; v_gene: TRBV5-1; j_gene: TRBJ2-5; CDR3aa: CASSPPRGREETQYF; CDR3nt: TGCGCCAGCAGCCCGCCACGGGGGAGGGAAGAGACCCAGTACTTC
abundance: NA; d_gene: NA; v_gene: TRBV1; j_gene: TRBJ1-5; CDR3aa: CTSSLNFFTTGTYSNQPQHF; CDR3nt: TGCACCAGCAGCCTCAACTTTTTTACTACAGGGACCTATAGCAATCAGCCCCAGCATTTT